This TCR beta chain was profiled in a study of blood T cells in healthy people across ages. Study-wide background: About one barcoded beta molecule was captured per two T cells (by template switching).

Overall study findings and caveats: Diversity was higher, and naive CD4+ cells more numerous, in long-lived donors than in aged donors. The percentage of naive T cells correlated strongly with TCR beta diversity.

It was around 10 milliliters of peripheral blood that were drawn from each donor. Comments on this clonotype: Its antigen is still unknown.

Combining a sample-barcoded 5' primer with a J-beta primer mix, a second PCR ran for about 7 to 11 cycles. TCRdb recomputed calls from the 5' RACE reads with MiXCR, one row per CDR3 protein. The sample consists of around 580,000 distinct CDR3 sequences, around half of them appearing once. The germline V gene has CDR1 MNHEY and CDR2 SMNVEV (reference sequence). This CDR3 spans 16 amino acids. V was cut by 6 bases and J by 1 base, with 15 bases left in between. The receptor was isolated from an elderly man in good health. The V call is TRBV27, the J call TRBJ2-2; D perhaps matches TRBD1 (5 bases). Specimen: blood. The CDR3 spells CASSQRRGQNTGELFF. DNA for the CDR3: TGTGCCAGCAGCCAAAGACGAGGACAGAACACCGGGGAGCTGTTTTTT.